The 27 T cell receptor beta chains reported below all come from one sample, sequenced in a study of blood T cell repertoires in COVID-19. TCRdb keeps only in-frame clones here, not all; method: immunoSEQ multiplex PCR. This sample carries about 130,000 clones, about nine tenths of them seen once, and the ten largest clones take 9.5% to 12%. Sequencing was carried out using peripheral blood. The receptors shown here come from a woman aged 70 to 79 with COVID-19, enrolled during active disease.

The rearrangement uses TRBV29-1 and TRBJ2-1; 9 nucleotides agree with TRBD1. Trimming removed 4 bases from V and 4 bases from J; junction bases left unmatched: 8. From germline, CDR1 is SQVTM and CDR2 ANQGSEA. The CDR3 sequence is 15 residues long. CDR3 nucleotide sequence: TGCAGCGTTGGCAAAACGGACAGGGGATACAATGAGCAGTTCTTC. Translating gives CSVGKTDRGYNEQFF.

The genes are TRBV7-9 and TRBJ2-3; D gene uncertain. V dropped 1 base and J dropped 2 bases, with 7 bases sitting between them. This CDR3 is 14 amino acids long. CDR1 is SEHNR and CDR2 is FQNEAQ in the germline V gene (reference sequence). The CDR3 nucleotides read TGTGCCAGCAGCTTAGGAGGCAACACAGATACGCAGTATTTT. Its translation is CASSLGGNTDTQYF.

This rearrangement joins TRBV30 to TRBJ1-1; 8 positions agree with TRBD1. This CDR3 is built from 13 residues. Trimming cost V 3 bases and J 6 bases; bases outside gene matches: 6. Germline-derived CDR1 and CDR2 are GTSNPN and SVGIG (reference sequence). CDR3 nucleotide sequence: TGTGCCTGGAGCAAGAAGACAGGGGCTGAAGCTTTCTTT. It encodes CAWSKKTGAEAFF.

The chain is built from TRBV2 and TRBJ2-3; D is undetermined. The CDR3 has 14 amino acids. V was shortened by 5 bases and J by 1 base, with 10 bases between the two germline ends. Germline CDR1 SNHLY, CDR2 FYNNEI. As DNA, the CDR3 is TGTGCCAGCAGTCTCGGGTCGGGCACAGATACGCAGTATTTT. Protein: CASSLGSGTDTQYF.

The V and J genes are TRBV5-1 and TRBJ1-2; 9 bases align to TRBD1. The CDR3 contains 13 residues. After removal of 0 bases from V and 7 bases from J, the junction contained 1 base not matched to a gene. Germline V gives CDR1 SGHRS, CDR2 YFSETQ. The CDR3 here is CASSLGDRVGYTF. The CDR3 DNA reads TGCGCCAGCAGCTTGGGGGACAGGGTTGGCTACACCTTC.

The V and J genes are TRBV11-3 and TRBJ1-4; D remains unclear. Germline CDR1 SGHNT, CDR2 YENEEA. V shed 5 bases and J shed 7 bases, with 11 bases lying between them. CDR3 length: 13 residues. The DNA of the CDR3 is TGTGCCAGCAGCCGCCAGGAGGGTGAAAAACTGTTTTTT. It is translated as CASSRQEGEKLFF.

The V call is TRBV3-1 (or the pseudogene TRBV3-2), the J call TRBJ2-7; 8 positions agree with TRBD1. From germline, CDR1 is LGHDT and CDR2 YNNKEL (reference sequence). The CDR3 totals 13 residues. J was trimmed by 3 bases and V by 8 bases; bases with no gene match: 6. Here the CDR3 DNA reads TGTGCCAGCTCCAAACAGGGGGTCTACGAGCAGTACTTC. Encoded protein: CASSKQGVYEQYF.

The chain employs TRBV7-2 and TRBJ1-5; D gene uncertain. This CDR3 is 15 amino acids long. Per germline, CDR1 SGHTA and CDR2 FQGNSA. V lost 4 bases, J lost 1 base, and 11 bases lay in between. The CDR3 DNA sequence: TGTGCCAGCAGCTCTCCTCTCCTCAGCAATCAGCCCCAGCATTTT. Its translation is CASSSPLLSNQPQHF.

The genes are TRBV19 and TRBJ1-4; a weak D match, TRBD1 (6 bases). Trimming removed 3 bases at V and 5 bases at J, with 10 bases between. Germline lookup yields CDR1 LNHDA and CDR2 SQIVND (reference sequence). The CDR3 contains 14 residues. The CDR3 protein is CASSIGGANEKLFF. The CDR3 DNA is TGTGCCAGTAGTATCGGGGGGGCAAATGAAAAACTGTTTTTT.

The rearrangement uses TRBV9 and TRBJ2-1; unclear D gene. Germline CDR1 SGDLS, CDR2 YYNGEE. V was trimmed by 0 bases and J by 5 bases, leaving 12 bases between them. CDR3 length: 15 amino acids. The CDR3 DNA is TGTGCCAGCAGCGTAGTGGGTAGCACGCACAATGAGCAGTTCTTC. This gives the protein CASSVVGSTHNEQFF.

The rearrangement uses TRBV11-3 and TRBJ2-1, with 7 bases fitting TRBD1. Germline V gene lookup returns CDR1 SGHNT and CDR2 YENEEA. The V and J ends lost 0 bases and 7 bases, in that order; junction bases with no gene match: 6. CDR3 length: 15 amino acids. The CDR3 loop is CASSLDGTADNEQFF. DNA for the CDR3: TGTGCCAGCAGCTTAGATGGGACAGCGGATAATGAGCAGTTCTTC.

This clone was seen only a few times. The V gene is TRBV6-6, the J gene TRBJ1-4; 9 positions match TRBD1. Germline CDR1 is MNHNY and CDR2 is SVGAGI (reference sequence). The V and J ends lost 10 bases and 11 bases, in that order; junction bases with no gene match: 11. CDR3 size: 13 residues. CDR3 sequence reads: CATGQGTHGKLFF. DNA of the CDR3: TGTGCCACTGGACAGGGGACGCACGGCAAACTGTTTTTT.

This chain connects TRBV18 to TRBJ2-7; no firm D call. The CDR3 sequence is 13 residues long. Trimming cost V 3 bases and J 2 bases, with 8 bases left between them. Germline V CDR1 and CDR2: KGHSH, LQKENI. CDR3 region: CASSPREAYEQYF. CDR3 nucleotide sequence: TGTGCCAGCTCACCGAGAGAAGCCTACGAGCAGTACTTC. The entire variable domain, with the rest obtained from reference TRBV18 and TRBJ2-7, is as follows: NAGVMQNPRHLVRRRGQEARLRCSPMKGHSHVYWYRQLPEEGLKFMVYLQKENIIDESGMPKERFSAEFPKEGPSILRIQQVVRGDSAAYFCASSPREAYEQYFGPGTRLTVT.

This chain uses TRBV14 with TRBJ1-2; weak D call: TRBD1 (5 bases). Germline V gene sequence: CDR1 SGHDN, CDR2 FVKESK. This CDR3 contains 14 residues. The V gene lost 1 base and the J gene lost 2 bases, with 8 bases spanning the gap. CDR3 sequence reads: CASSQVGGNYGYTF. The CDR3 DNA reads TGTGCCAGCAGCCAAGTGGGGGGGAACTATGGCTACACCTTC. Drawing the rest from reference TRBV14 and TRBJ1-2, the complete variable domain is EAGVTQFPSHSVIEKGQTVTLRCDPISGHDNLYWYRRVMGKEIKFLLHFVKESKQDESGMPNNRFLAERTGGTYSTLKVQPAELEDSGVYFCASSQVGGNYGYTFGSGTRLTVV.

This chain joins TRBV7-8 and TRBJ2-1, with 7 bases that match TRBD2. CDR1 is SGHVS and CDR2 is FQNEAQ in the germline V gene. This CDR3 is built from 16 residues. The V segment lost 5 bases and the J segment 6 bases; nucleotides outside the gene matches: 13. CDR3 protein: CASSTRRGGGRNEQFF. In DNA form, the CDR3 reads TGTGCCAGCAGCACTAGGAGGGGCGGGGGACGCAATGAGCAGTTCTTC. The full variable domain, with the rest looked up from reference TRBV7-8 and TRBJ2-1, is GAGVSQSPRYKVAKRGQDVALRCDPISGHVSLFWYQQALGQGPEFLTYFQNEAQLDKSGLPSDRFFAERPEGSVSTLKIQRTQQEDSAVYLCASSTRRGGGRNEQFFGPGTRLTVL.

The chain joins TRBV5-6 to TRBJ2-7, with 8 bases that match TRBD1. J was trimmed by 3 bases and V by 2 bases; bases with no gene match: 10. This CDR3 has 16 residues. The germline V gene has CDR1 SGHDT and CDR2 YYEEEE. The DNA for the CDR3 is TGTGCCAGCAGCTTAGCCCCAACAGGGGGAGACTACGAGCAGTACTTC. Amino acids: CASSLAPTGGDYEQYF.

V and J are TRBV27 and TRBJ1-1; D possibly corresponds to TRBD1 (5 bases). CDR3 length: 16 residues. Deletions cut 0 bases from V and 0 bases from J, with 11 bases between. Germline V CDR1 and CDR2: MNHEY, SMNVEV (reference sequence). The chain's CDR3 is CASSLSMTVMNTEAFF. In DNA, the CDR3 is TGTGCCAGCAGTTTATCAATGACAGTTATGAACACTGAAGCTTTCTTT.

The chain is built from TRBV19 and TRBJ2-1, with 12 bases that match TRBD2. V was clipped by 1 base and J by 5 bases; unmatched bases: 3. CDR1 and CDR2 (germline): LNHDA, SQIVND (reference sequence). This CDR3 is 16 amino acids long. This CDR3 is CASSIVGLAGHNEQFF. In DNA, the CDR3 is TGTGCCAGTAGTATAGTCGGACTAGCGGGGCACAATGAGCAGTTCTTC.

CDR3 residues: CASSSGQTYEQYF. DNA for the CDR3: TGCGCCAGCAGCTCGGGACAGACCTACGAGCAGTACTTC. J is TRBJ2-7 and V is TRBV5-1; 7 nucleotides agree with TRBD1. V lost 3 bases to trimming and J lost 2 bases; unmatched junction nucleotides: 2. The CDR3 is 13 residues long. Per the germline V gene, CDR1 is SGHRS and CDR2 is YFSETQ.

This chain uses TRBV27 with TRBJ2-1; D may be TRBD1 (6 bases). V lost 4 bases and J 12 bases, leaving 16 bases between the germline ends. The CDR3 spans 13 residues. Germline CDR1 reads MNHEY; CDR2 reads SMNVEV (reference sequence). The CDR3 nucleotides are TGTGCCAGCAGTTACCCAGGGGAGAGGCGGCAGTTCTTC. Translation gives CASSYPGERRQFF.

The chain links TRBV6-5 to TRBJ1-2; 7 positions agree with TRBD1. The germline V gene encodes CDR1 MNHEY and CDR2 SVGAGI. J was trimmed by 3 bases and V by 3 bases; bases with no gene match: 7. The CDR3 has 15 amino acids. CDR3 nucleotide sequence: TGTGCCAGCAGTTATAACCCTGACAGGGACTATGGCTACACCTTC. It translates to CASSYNPDRDYGYTF.

The V and J genes are TRBV6-5 and TRBJ1-5, with a possible D match to TRBD1 (5 bases). Between the trimmed V and J ends, which lost 6 bases and 10 bases, there was a span of 22 bases. This CDR3 contains 15 residues. Germline V gene lookup returns CDR1 MNHEY and CDR2 SVGAGI. The CDR3 here is CASRAGLGSEGPQHF. CDR3 sequence (DNA): TGTGCCAGCAGAGCGGGACTCGGATCGGAGGGACCCCAGCATTTT.

This chain connects TRBV6-5 to TRBJ2-1, with D possibly matching TRBD2 (6 bases). The CDR3 consists of 15 residues. V was clipped by 6 bases and J by 0 bases, with 12 bases between them. The germline CDR1 and CDR2 sequences are MNHEY and SVGAGI. As DNA, the CDR3 is TGTGCCAGCAGCCGCCACGGGGGCTCCTACAATGAGCAGTTCTTC. This codes for CASSRHGGSYNEQFF.

This chain connects TRBV5-1 to TRBJ2-7, with 9 bases that match TRBD1. Germline trimming cut 4 bases from V and 6 bases from J; bases unmatched to any gene: 8. Germline V gene lookup returns CDR1 SGHRS and CDR2 YFSETQ. The CDR3 length is 14 residues. CDR3 loop: CASSTQTGGSEQYF. The CDR3 DNA follows: TGCGCCAGCAGCACTCAAACAGGGGGCAGCGAGCAGTACTTC.

This sequence joins TRBV11-2 and TRBJ1-1; possible D gene TRBD1, 6 bases. This CDR3 spans 15 amino acids. Germline-derived CDR1 and CDR2 are SGHAT and FQNNGV. Deletions cut 2 bases from V and 5 bases from J, with 15 bases between. This CDR3 is CASSLHSGAGTEAFF. The CDR3 bases are TGTGCCAGCAGCTTACATTCAGGGGCAGGAACTGAAGCTTTCTTT.

The rearrangement links TRBV3-1 (or the pseudogene TRBV3-2) to TRBJ2-6; the D gene is possibly TRBD2 (6 bases). The germline V and J ends were trimmed by 3 bases and 2 bases, with 8 bases remaining between them. CDR1 and CDR2 (germline): LGHDT, YNNKEL (reference sequence). The CDR3 has 15 residues. CDR3 sequence: CASSHTGAGANVLTF. CDR3 sequence (DNA): TGTGCCAGCAGCCACACGGGGGCTGGGGCCAACGTCCTGACTTTC.

The chain uses TRBV2 and TRBJ1-3; 7 bases agree with TRBD1. This CDR3 has 14 residues. Per germline, CDR1 SNHLY and CDR2 FYNNEI. Unmatched junction bases numbered 2, after V lost 6 bases and J lost 0 bases. The CDR3 DNA sequence: TGTGCCAGCAGGACAGGGTACTCTGGAAACACCATATATTTT. This gives the protein CASRTGYSGNTIYF.